This T cell receptor (beta chain) was captured in a study of monozygotic twins with inflammatory bowel disease. The study, taken as a whole, reports: The study found lower TCRbeta diversity (inverse Simpson) in IBD patients than in healthy co-twins.

Regarding this clonotype: Its matching antigen is unknown.

Eight cDNA synthesis reactions were run for every sample. Each UMI harboured a 6-nucleotide sample barcode and was appended via template switching. TCRdb re-called the 5' RACE reads and shows each CDR3 protein once, DNA omitted. The table for this sample gives around 220,000 distinct CDR3 sequences. The CDR3 has 14 amino acids. The V gene's germline CDR1 is SGHTA and CDR2 FQGNSA. This TCR derives from a human donor with ulcerative colitis or Crohn's disease, or a healthy co-twin of an affected twin (not recorded which). Input material: blood. This sequence joins TRBV7-2 and TRBJ2-7; TCRdb proposes TRBD2, but this gene call is untestable without DNA. CDR3 protein: CASSSQGGSNEQYF.